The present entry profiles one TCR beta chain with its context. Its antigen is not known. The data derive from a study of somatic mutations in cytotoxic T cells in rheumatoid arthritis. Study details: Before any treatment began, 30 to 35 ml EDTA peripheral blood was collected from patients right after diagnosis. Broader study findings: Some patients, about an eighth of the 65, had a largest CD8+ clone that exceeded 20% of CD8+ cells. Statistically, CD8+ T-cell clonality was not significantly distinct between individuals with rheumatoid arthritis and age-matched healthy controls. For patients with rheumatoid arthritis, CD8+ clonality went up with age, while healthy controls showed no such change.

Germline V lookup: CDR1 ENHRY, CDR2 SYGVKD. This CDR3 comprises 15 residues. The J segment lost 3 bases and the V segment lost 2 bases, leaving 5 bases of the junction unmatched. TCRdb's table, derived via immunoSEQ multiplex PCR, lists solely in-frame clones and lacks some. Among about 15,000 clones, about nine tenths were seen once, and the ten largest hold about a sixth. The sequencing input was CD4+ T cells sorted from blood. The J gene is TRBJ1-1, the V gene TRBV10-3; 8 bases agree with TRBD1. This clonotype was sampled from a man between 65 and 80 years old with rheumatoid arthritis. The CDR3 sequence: CAISEGLGQDTEAFF. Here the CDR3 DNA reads TGTGCCATCAGTGAGGGGTTGGGACAGGACACTGAAGCTTTCTTT.